This T cell receptor (beta chain) was documented in a study of response to subunit inactivated influenza vaccine. Trimming left V 7 bases short and J 6 bases short, with 16 bases between. Germline V CDR1 and CDR2: SQVTM, ANQGSEA. This CDR3 comprises 12 residues. TCRdb redid the calling of the RT-PCR reads with MiXCR, one entry per CDR3 protein. Here the sample spans around 580,000 distinct CDR3 sequences, 10% to 15% being singletons. This clonotype occurred a few times. The receptor's source is a man aged 45-60 years who received an inactivated influenza vaccine. The genes are TRBV29-1 and TRBJ2-7; tentatively, D is TRBD1 (6 bases). The material sequenced was PBMCs from blood, taken on the day of vaccination. In DNA form, the CDR3 reads TGCAGCGGACTCGGCAGGGGTGGCGAGCAGTACTTC. This sequence encodes CSGLGRGGEQYF.